This entry lists 13 T cell receptor beta chains sequenced from one sample in a study of graft-versus-host responses after intestinal transplantation. The data were produced by immunoSEQ multiplex PCR, yet TCRdb's version contains in-frame clones alone and is incomplete. This sample has fewer than 95,000 clones, with roughly 93% found just once. These receptors lack a known antigen. Here the sequenced sample was unstimulated CD8+ T cells sorted from spleen or lymph node cells, taken before intestinal transplant. These receptors were taken from a human donor who received an intestinal transplant.

This clone showed up just once. This chain links TRBV27 with TRBJ2-1, with 11 bases lining up with TRBD2. Germline CDR1 reads MNHEY; CDR2 reads SMNVEV (reference sequence). The CDR3 runs to 15 residues. V lost 6 bases, J lost 8 bases, and 9 bases stayed unmatched. The CDR3 loop reads CASSMGLAVIYEQFF. The CDR3 DNA follows: TGTGCCAGCAGCATGGGACTAGCGGTGATATATGAGCAGTTCTTC.

The V gene is TRBV7-2, the J gene TRBJ1-1; 11 bases are shared with TRBD1. The trim removed 4 bases at V and 5 bases at J, leaving 3 bases unmatched. The CDR3 is made up of 14 amino acids. CDR1 and CDR2 (germline): SGHTA, FQGNSA. DNA for the CDR3: TGTGCCAGCAGCTACGGGACAGGGGGAACTGAAGCTTTCTTT. It specifies CASSYGTGGTEAFF. Together with reference TRBV7-2 and TRBJ1-1, the CDR3 gives the full variable domain: GAGVSQSPSNKVTEKGKDVELRCDPISGHTALYWYRQSLGQGLEFLIYFQGNSAPDKSGLPSDRFSAERTGGSVSTLTIQRTQQEDSAVYLCASSYGTGGTEAFFGQGTRLTVV.

As regards this clone: An end of the junction does not agree with germline; a read error may underlie this. This CDR3 is also generated by other DNA sequences in the sample. The chain employs TRBV27 and TRBJ1-5, with D perhaps TRBD1 (5 bases). The CDR3 consists of 14 residues. The germline gives CDR1 MNHEY, CDR2 SMNVEV (reference sequence). CDR3 in DNA: TGCGCCAGCAGTTCCCAAGCCAGGGCAGAGCCCCAGCATTTT. The encoded protein is CASSSQARAEPQHF.

The chain couples TRBV7-9 to TRBJ2-3, with TRBD2 as a possible D gene (5 bases). The CDR3 length is 17 residues. V was shortened by 5 bases and J by 1 base, with 19 bases between the two germline ends. Germline loops: CDR1 SEHNR, CDR2 FQNEAQ (reference sequence). The CDR3 here is CASSDAEGGQGTDTQYF. The CDR3 DNA sequence: TGTGCCAGCAGCGACGCCGAGGGCGGCCAGGGCACAGATACGCAGTATTTT.

This chain links TRBV5-1 with TRBJ2-1, with a weak D call TRBD2 (5 bases). The CDR3 contains 13 residues. Trimming cost V 1 base and J 8 bases, with 10 bases left between them. Germline V gene lookup returns CDR1 SGHRS and CDR2 YFSETQ. The CDR3: CASSLWFGDEQFF. DNA for the CDR3: TGCGCCAGCAGCTTGTGGTTCGGGGATGAGCAGTTCTTC.

The V gene is TRBV13, the J gene TRBJ2-7; weak D call: TRBD2 (5 bases). Trimming left V 5 bases short and J 7 bases short, with 12 bases between. The CDR3 spans 12 residues. Per germline, CDR1 PRHDT and CDR2 FYEKMQ (reference sequence). The CDR3 nucleotides read TGTGCCAGCAGCGCTGGACTGCGGGAGCAGTACTTC. This codes for CASSAGLREQYF.

The gene calls are TRBV2 and TRBJ2-7, with 8 bases aligning to TRBD1. This CDR3 has 16 residues. The germline V gene encodes CDR1 SNHLY and CDR2 FYNNEI. J was trimmed by 2 bases and V by 5 bases; bases with no gene match: 11. The CDR3 loop is CASSTPDRAGPYEQYF. The CDR3 bases are TGTGCCAGCAGTACTCCGGACAGGGCGGGGCCCTACGAGCAGTACTTC.

The chain couples TRBV19 to TRBJ2-7; 10 nucleotides line up with TRBD2. The CDR3 is 14 residues long. J lost 3 bases, V lost 3 bases, and 2 bases had no gene match. In germline, CDR1 is LNHDA, CDR2 SQIVND (reference sequence). The CDR3 nucleotides read TGTGCCAGTAGTATCCAGCGGGAGGGCTACGAGCAGTACTTC. Translated: CASSIQREGYEQYF.

This clone was seen once. This chain joins TRBV7-9 and TRBJ2-5; TRBD2 agrees at 11 bases. CDR1 and CDR2 (germline): SEHNR, FQNEAQ (reference sequence). CDR3 length: 15 residues. V lost 3 bases, J lost 2 bases, and 2 bases stayed unmatched. CDR3 loop: CASSFTSGRQETQYF. CDR3 coding DNA: TGTGCCAGCAGCTTTACTAGCGGGAGACAAGAGACCCAGTACTTC. The full variable domain, rest sourced from reference TRBV7-9 and TRBJ2-5, is DTGVSQNPRHKITKRGQNVTFRCDPISEHNRLYWYRQTLGQGPEFLTYFQNEAQLEKSRLLSDRFSAERPKGSFSTLEIQRTEQGDSAMYLCASSFTSGRQETQYFGPGTRLLVL.

There are a few counts of this clone. Within the sample, other DNA sequences also encode this same CDR3. The chain combines TRBV7-6 with TRBJ1-1, with D perhaps matching TRBD1 (5 bases). CDR1 is SGHVS, CDR2 FNYEAQ, per germline. The CDR3 sequence is 13 residues long. V lost 0 bases and J 6 bases, leaving 8 bases between the germline ends. The CDR3 DNA reads as TGTGCCAGCAGCTTAGCAGCGGGGGCTGAAGCTTTCTTT. This gives the protein CASSLAAGAEAFF.

V and J are TRBV28 and TRBJ2-1; D not resolved. CDR1 is MDHEN and CDR2 is SYDVKM in the germline V gene. The CDR3 sequence is 14 residues long. Between the trimmed V and J ends, which lost 9 bases and 1 base, there was a span of 13 bases. CDR3 loop: CASYPVDSYNEQFF. CDR3 DNA: TGTGCCAGTTACCCGGTTGATTCCTACAATGAGCAGTTCTTC. The entire variable domain, with the rest obtained from reference TRBV28 and TRBJ2-1, is as follows: DVKVTQSSRYLVKRTGEKVFLECVQDMDHENMFWYRQDPGLGLRLIYFSYDVKMKEKGDIPEGYSVSREKKERFSLILESASTNQTSMYLCASYPVDSYNEQFFGPGTRLTVL.

This chain connects TRBV2 to TRBJ1-1, with TRBD1 matching 7 bases. The CDR3 sequence is 14 residues long. CDR1 and CDR2 (germline): SNHLY, FYNNEI. J was trimmed by 1 base and V by 6 bases; bases with no gene match: 5. The CDR3 DNA reads TGTGCCAGCAGAGGGACAGCGGGGAACACTGAAGCTTTCTTT. Translated, it gives CASRGTAGNTEAFF.

The gene calls are TRBV6-1 and TRBJ2-1; 7 bases match TRBD1. CDR3 length: 15 amino acids. Germline values: CDR1 MNHNS, CDR2 SASEGT. V was pared by 1 base and J by 5 bases, with 5 bases of the junction left unmatched. DNA for the CDR3: TGTGCCAGCAGTGAAGTGAGGGACAGCGACAATGAGCAGTTCTTC. Amino acids: CASSEVRDSDNEQFF.